Shown below are 7 T cell receptor beta chains from a single sample sequenced in a study of prognosis after radiotherapy for stage I lung cancer. Genomic DNA was subjected to two-round multiplex PCR for amplification of TCR beta CDR3. With primers specific to each TRBV and TRBJ gene, the first-round PCR was performed. MiXCR, run by TCRdb on the multiplex PCR reads, gives a single entry per CDR3 protein. This table holds 13,000 or so distinct CDR3 sequences, 50% to 65% found once. Sequenced here: PBMCs, sampled before or after stereotactic body radiation therapy (not recorded which). Every receptor here comes from a donor aged 50 or older with non-small cell lung cancer.

This clonotype is medium-sized by share. The rearrangement joins TRBV4-1 to TRBJ1-1; weak D call: TRBD1 (5 bases). CDR3 size: 15 residues. V was shortened by 1 base and J by 5 bases, with 14 bases between the two germline ends. Germline V gene sequence: CDR1 MGHRA, CDR2 YSYEKL. CDR3 sequence: CASSQADGGGTEAFF. The CDR3 nucleotides are TGCGCCAGCAGCCAAGCTGACGGGGGTGGGACTGAAGCTTTCTTT.

This clonotype is deemed medium-sized (0.01 to 0.1%). The V gene is TRBV7-9, the J gene TRBJ2-7; D gene uncertain. This CDR3 region has 12 residues. Looked up from germline, CDR1 is SEHNR and CDR2 is FQNEAQ (reference sequence). V was clipped by 11 bases and J by 0 bases, with 11 bases between them. The CDR3 DNA follows: TGTGCCGGGGTAGCAGACTCCTACGAGCAGTACTTC. Its protein product is CAGVADSYEQYF. The full variable domain, its missing parts supplied by reference TRBV7-9 and TRBJ2-7, is DTGVSQNPRHKITKRGQNVTFRCDPISEHNRLYWYRQTLGQGPEFLTYFQNEAQLEKSRLLSDRFSAERPKGSFSTLEIQRTEQGDSAMYLCAGVADSYEQYFGPGTRLTVT.

Ten or more counts support this clonotype. The chain recombines TRBV5-6 with TRBJ2-1, with unresolved D. CDR3 length: 16 residues. Trimming left V 0 bases short and J 0 bases short, with 10 bases between. Germline V gives CDR1 SGHDT, CDR2 YYEEEE. This CDR3 is CASSLGPPSSYNEQFF. The CDR3 DNA sequence: TGTGCCAGCAGCTTGGGGCCTCCCAGCTCCTACAATGAGCAGTTCTTC.

By share, this clonotype ranks as medium-sized. The V call is TRBV12-3 or TRBV12-4, the J call TRBJ2-1, with 7 bases fitting TRBD2. Trimming cost V 6 bases and J 7 bases; bases outside gene matches: 6. The CDR3 runs 13 residues. CDR3 nucleotide sequence: TGTGCCAGCAGCAAGCGGGAATTAAATGAGCAGTTCTTC. Translated, it gives CASSKRELNEQFF.

Ten or more counts support this clonotype. The V gene is TRBV19, the J gene TRBJ2-2, with a possible D match to TRBD1 (7 bases). This CDR3 is 14 amino acids long. Trimming cost V 7 bases and J 6 bases, with 15 bases left between them. From germline, CDR1 is LNHDA and CDR2 SQIVND (reference sequence). As DNA, the CDR3 is TGTGCCAGTAACCCCGCAGGGGGGTCCGGGGAGCTGTTTTTT. As protein: CASNPAGGSGELFF.

This clonotype was observed a single time. The V and J genes are TRBV28 and TRBJ2-2; the D gene could be TRBD1 or TRBD2 (5 bases each). The CDR3 length is 16 residues. V dropped 7 bases and J dropped 5 bases, with 20 bases sitting between them. The germline CDR1 and CDR2 sequences are MDHEN and SYDVKM. CDR3 DNA sequence: TGTGCCAGCAATATGGGACGGGGTCGCAGTACCGGGGAGCTGTTTTTT. This translates into CASNMGRGRSTGELFF. The variable domain in full, completed from reference TRBV28 and TRBJ2-2, reads DVKVTQSSRYLVKRTGEKVFLECVQDMDHENMFWYRQDPGLGLRLIYFSYDVKMKEKGDIPEGYSVSREKKERFSLILESASTNQTSMYLCASNMGRGRSTGELFFGEGSRLTVL.

In this sample, this clonotype is medium-sized. The chain couples TRBV4-1 to TRBJ2-6; no clear D gene. Per germline, CDR1 MGHRA and CDR2 YSYEKL. The germline V and J ends were trimmed by 2 bases and 0 bases, with 5 bases remaining between them. CDR3 length: 15 residues. CDR3 in amino acids: CASSQLGSGANVLTF. The CDR3 region has the DNA TGCGCCAGCAGCCAACTGGGCTCTGGGGCCAACGTCCTGACTTTC.